These 21 T cell receptor beta chains were all obtained from the same sample, sequenced in a study of blood T cell repertoires in COVID-19. TCRdb's table, derived via immunoSEQ multiplex PCR, lists solely in-frame clones and lacks some. The profile shows hundreds of thousands of clones, 80% to 90% of them singletons. The sample consisted of peripheral blood. The receptors were sampled from a man aged 35 to 55 with acute or convalescent COVID-19.

The rearrangement links TRBV5-6 to TRBJ1-2; D remains unclear. This CDR3 has 15 residues. Germline loops: CDR1 SGHDT, CDR2 YYEEEE. V was pared by 0 bases and J by 3 bases, with 12 bases between. The CDR3 sequence is CASSLAEADYYGYTF. CDR3 nucleotide sequence: TGTGCCAGCAGCTTGGCAGAGGCAGACTACTATGGCTACACCTTC.

This clone was picked up one time. The V and J genes are TRBV7-9 and TRBJ2-1; D may be TRBD1 (5 bases). The V gene's germline CDR1 is SEHNR and CDR2 FQNEAQ (reference sequence). Trimming removed 0 bases at V and 6 bases at J, with 21 bases between. This CDR3 is 18 amino acids long. This CDR3 reads CASSLAGITAGIGNEQFF. DNA of the CDR3: TGTGCCAGCAGCTTAGCTGGGATCACGGCAGGGATTGGCAATGAGCAGTTCTTC. The full variable domain, with the rest looked up from reference TRBV7-9 and TRBJ2-1, is DTGVSQNPRHKITKRGQNVTFRCDPISEHNRLYWYRQTLGQGPEFLTYFQNEAQLEKSRLLSDRFSAERPKGSFSTLEIQRTEQGDSAMYLCASSLAGITAGIGNEQFFGPGTRLTVL.

This chain connects TRBV18 to TRBJ1-1, with D tentatively TRBD1 (6 bases). V lost 2 bases and J 1 base, leaving 8 bases between the germline ends. The germline V gene encodes CDR1 KGHSH and CDR2 LQKENI. The CDR3 length is 14 residues. The CDR3 loop reads CASSPKGGNTEAFF. CDR3 nucleotide sequence: TGTGCCAGCTCACCAAAAGGGGGGAACACTGAAGCTTTCTTT.

The chain employs TRBV7-9 and TRBJ2-3; perhaps TRBD2 as D (6 bases). CDR1 SEHNR and CDR2 FQNEAQ come from the germline V gene (reference sequence). CDR3 length: 14 amino acids. V was shortened by 2 bases and J by 5 bases, with 11 bases between the two germline ends. CDR3 residues: CASSLSRRGDTQYF. CDR3 bases: TGTGCCAGCAGCTTAAGCAGGAGGGGAGATACGCAGTATTTT.

The rearrangement joins TRBV24-1 to TRBJ1-2; no clear D gene. Germline V lookup: CDR1 KGHDR, CDR2 SFDVKD. Trimming took 0 bases from V and 5 from J, leaving 6 bases between them. There are 13 residues in the CDR3. The CDR3 loop reads CATSDLAGYGYTF. CDR3 nucleotides: TGTGCCACCAGTGATTTGGCGGGGTATGGCTACACCTTC.

The rearrangement links TRBV21-1 to TRBJ1-1. TRBV21-1 is assigned pseudogene status. The CDR3 has 14 residues. The CDR3 sequence: CASTETALNTEAFF. CDR3 bases: TGTGCCAGCACCGAGACTGCTTTGAACACTGAAGCTTTCTTT.

This rearrangement joins TRBV5-1 to TRBJ1-4; perhaps TRBD1 as D (5 bases). V gave up 0 bases and J gave up 3 bases, with 9 bases separating them. CDR1 is SGHRS, CDR2 YFSETQ, per germline. The CDR3 has 15 residues. The CDR3 spells CASSLAGGANEKLFF. In DNA, the CDR3 is TGCGCCAGCAGCTTGGCGGGGGGGGCTAATGAAAAACTGTTTTTT.

The chain employs TRBV7-6 and TRBJ1-1; D possibly corresponds to TRBD1 (6 bases). The germline gives CDR1 SGHVS, CDR2 FNYEAQ. V lost 6 bases to trimming and J lost 8 bases, with 19 bases between them. This CDR3 region has 14 residues. The CDR3 protein is CASSLLGGITEAFF. CDR3 DNA: TGTGCCAGCAGTCTCTTAGGGGGAATAACAGAAGCTTTCTTT.

The CDR3 reads CASSLTGSNQPQHF. CDR3 bases: TGCGCCAGCAGCCTAACAGGGAGCAATCAGCCCCAGCATTTT. V is TRBV5-1 and J is TRBJ1-5; TRBD1 might be the D (6 bases). The V end lost 4 bases, the J end lost 1 base, and 9 bases lay between the germline ends. This CDR3 is 14 amino acids long. From germline, CDR1 is SGHRS and CDR2 YFSETQ.

This chain uses TRBV5-4 with TRBJ2-6, with 8 bases identical to TRBD1. Germline V lookup: CDR1 SGHNT, CDR2 YYREEE (reference sequence). The junction had 7 bases not matched to a gene; V was cut back by 0 bases and J by 8 bases. This CDR3 contains 16 residues. The CDR3 DNA reads TGTGCCAGCAGCTTGGCCGGGACAGGTAAATCCAACGTCCTGACTTTC. Encoded protein: CASSLAGTGKSNVLTF.

The genes are TRBV5-1 and TRBJ2-5, with D tentatively TRBD1 (6 bases). This CDR3 has 15 amino acids. Germline V gene data show CDR1 as SGHRS and CDR2 as YFSETQ. V lost 0 bases, J lost 5 bases, and 14 bases lay in between. The chain's CDR3 is CASSLAAPQGETQYF. CDR3 DNA sequence: TGCGCCAGCAGCTTGGCAGCGCCTCAGGGGGAGACCCAGTACTTC.

V and J are TRBV19 and TRBJ2-1; 10 positions match TRBD2. Germline CDR1 reads LNHDA; CDR2 reads SQIVND (reference sequence). V dropped 4 bases and J dropped 9; count of bases not matched to a gene: 9. This CDR3 is 15 amino acids long. The CDR3: CASSKSGGAWSEQFF. In DNA form, the CDR3 reads TGTGCCAGTAGTAAGAGCGGGGGGGCTTGGAGTGAGCAGTTCTTC.

The V call is TRBV2, the J call TRBJ1-1; D gene unclear. CDR3 size: 13 residues. The germline gives CDR1 SNHLY, CDR2 FYNNEI. The V and J ends lost 2 bases and 7 bases respectively, with 11 bases between them. CDR3 in DNA: TGTGCCAGCAGTGAACCGGGGTACAGTGAAGCTTTCTTT. Its protein is CASSEPGYSEAFF.

The genes are TRBV11-2 and TRBJ1-2; D not resolved. The CDR3 has 13 amino acids. The germline V and J ends were trimmed by 1 base and 8 bases, with 11 bases remaining between them. Germline V gene sequence: CDR1 SGHAT, CDR2 FQNNGV. The CDR3 DNA follows: TGTGCCAGCAGCTTAGCCGGGAGCAGGGGCTACACCTTC. The encoded protein is CASSLAGSRGYTF.

This clone appeared a few times. The chain uses TRBV10-3 and TRBJ2-2; 7 bases agree with TRBD2. The CDR3 covers 15 residues. Per the germline V gene, CDR1 is ENHRY and CDR2 is SYGVKD. V trimming: 6 bases; J trimming: 5 bases; junction bases outside the gene matches: 9. CDR3 nucleotides: TGTGCCATCAGATCAAGCGGGGTTCAGACCGGGGAGCTGTTTTTT. It codes for CAIRSSGVQTGELFF.

The chain is built from TRBV2 and TRBJ1-3, with 9 nucleotides matching TRBD1. The germline V gene encodes CDR1 SNHLY and CDR2 FYNNEI. This CDR3 region has 15 residues. Germline trimming cut 6 bases from V and 5 bases from J; bases unmatched to any gene: 8. CDR3 DNA: TGTGCCAGCAGGGACTCCGGGACAGGGAGAAACACCATATATTTT. It codes for CASRDSGTGRNTIYF.

V gene TRBV7-6 combines with J gene TRBJ2-5, with 10 bases fitting TRBD1. Losses at the gene ends were 5 bases for V and 4 bases for J; bases not matched to a gene: 7. There are 15 residues in the CDR3. Germline loops: CDR1 SGHVS, CDR2 FNYEAQ. CDR3 residues: CASSAWTGGGETQYF. Written as DNA, the CDR3 is TGTGCCAGCAGCGCCTGGACAGGGGGGGGAGAGACCCAGTACTTC.

As to this clone: Distinct nucleotide sequences in the sample also encode this CDR3. The gene calls are TRBV12-3 or TRBV12-4 and TRBJ2-7; 8 positions agree with TRBD1. J gave up 3 bases and V 3 bases, and 1 base lay outside the gene matches. The CDR3 is 13 amino acids. The CDR3: CASSFGQGYEQYF. The DNA for the CDR3 is TGTGCCAGCAGTTTCGGACAGGGCTACGAGCAGTACTTC.

V and J are TRBV6-5 and TRBJ2-3, with D perhaps matching TRBD1 (6 bases). V lost 3 bases to trimming and J lost 0 bases, with 7 bases between them. Per germline, CDR1 MNHEY and CDR2 SVGAGI. The length of the CDR3 is 14 residues. CDR3: CASSYQGSTDTQYF. The CDR3, as DNA: TGTGCCAGCAGTTATCAGGGGAGCACAGATACGCAGTATTTT.

This chain uses TRBV5-4 with TRBJ1-2, with 9 bases that match TRBD1. This CDR3 is 18 amino acids long. Germline-derived CDR1 and CDR2 are SGHNT and YYREEE (reference sequence). Losses at the gene ends were 2 bases for V and 6 bases for J; bases not matched to a gene: 17. CDR3 bases: TGTGCCAGCAGCTTACCACTCGGGACAGGGAGGGGCCCGAATGGCTACACCTTC. Translating it yields CASSLPLGTGRGPNGYTF.

The chain carries TRBV6-5 and TRBJ2-3; a possible D gene is TRBD1 (5 bases). The germline V gene encodes CDR1 MNHEY and CDR2 SVGAGI. This CDR3 region has 12 residues. Trimming took 5 bases from V and 4 from J, leaving 7 bases between them. CDR3 in amino acids: CASSLGADTQYF. Here the CDR3 DNA reads TGTGCCAGCAGTCTAGGGGCAGATACGCAGTATTTT.